The source of this TCR beta chain is a study of blood T cell repertoires in COVID-19. The wider study: In each case, the material was cDNA or gDNA derived from T cells, B-cell-depleted T cells, or PBMCs.

Generated by immunoSEQ multiplex PCR, the TCRdb table keeps only in-frame clones and is missing some. The table has roughly 76,000 clones, roughly 85% seen once; the top ten hold around a third. Germline CDR1 is SNHLY and CDR2 is FYNNEI. The CDR3 loop spans 11 amino acids. V trimming: 7 bases; J trimming: 8 bases; junction bases outside the gene matches: 4. The source of this sequence is a woman aged 70-85 years with acute or convalescent COVID-19. The chain links TRBV2 to TRBJ1-2, with 7 positions matching TRBD1. The source material was peripheral blood. The CDR3 loop is CASTGTEGYTF. DNA of the CDR3: TGTGCCAGCACGGGGACAGAGGGCTACACCTTC.